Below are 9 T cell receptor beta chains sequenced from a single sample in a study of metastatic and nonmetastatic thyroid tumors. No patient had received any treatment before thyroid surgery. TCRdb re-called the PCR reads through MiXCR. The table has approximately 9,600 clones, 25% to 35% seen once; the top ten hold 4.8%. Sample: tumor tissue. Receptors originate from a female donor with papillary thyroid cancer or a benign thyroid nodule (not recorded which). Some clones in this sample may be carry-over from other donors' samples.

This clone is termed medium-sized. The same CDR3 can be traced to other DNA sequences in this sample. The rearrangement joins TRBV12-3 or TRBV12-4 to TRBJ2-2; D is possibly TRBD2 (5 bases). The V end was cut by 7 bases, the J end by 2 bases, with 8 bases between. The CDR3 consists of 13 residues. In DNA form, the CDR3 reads TGTGCCAGCACAACGGGAAACACCGGGGAGCTGTTTTTT. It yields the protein CASTTGNTGELFF.

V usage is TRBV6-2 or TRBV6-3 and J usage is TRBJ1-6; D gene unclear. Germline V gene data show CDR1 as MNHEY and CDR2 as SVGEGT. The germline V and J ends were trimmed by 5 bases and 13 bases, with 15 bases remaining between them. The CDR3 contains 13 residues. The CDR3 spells CASSRPADGPLHF. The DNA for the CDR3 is TGTGCCAGCAGTCGCCCAGCCGATGGGCCCCTCCACTTT.

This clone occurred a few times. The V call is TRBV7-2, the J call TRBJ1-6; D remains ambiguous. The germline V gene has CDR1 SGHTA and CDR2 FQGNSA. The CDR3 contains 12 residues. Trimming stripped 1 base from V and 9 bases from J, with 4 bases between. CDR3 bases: TGTGCCAGCAGCTTAGTTTTTTCACCCCTCCACTTT. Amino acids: CASSLVFSPLHF.

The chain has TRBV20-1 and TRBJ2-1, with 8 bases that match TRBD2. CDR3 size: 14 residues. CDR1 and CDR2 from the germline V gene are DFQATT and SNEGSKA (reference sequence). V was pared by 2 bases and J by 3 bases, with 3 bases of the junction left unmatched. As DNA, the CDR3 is TGCAGTGCTAGAACTAGCGGAAGCTACAATGAGCAGTTCTTC. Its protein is CSARTSGSYNEQFF.

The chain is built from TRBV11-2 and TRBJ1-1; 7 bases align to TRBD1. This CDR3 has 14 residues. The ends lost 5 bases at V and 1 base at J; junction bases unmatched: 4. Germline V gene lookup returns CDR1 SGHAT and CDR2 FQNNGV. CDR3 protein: CASSHGTANTEAFF. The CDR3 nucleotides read TGTGCCAGCAGCCACGGGACAGCGAACACTGAAGCTTTCTTT.

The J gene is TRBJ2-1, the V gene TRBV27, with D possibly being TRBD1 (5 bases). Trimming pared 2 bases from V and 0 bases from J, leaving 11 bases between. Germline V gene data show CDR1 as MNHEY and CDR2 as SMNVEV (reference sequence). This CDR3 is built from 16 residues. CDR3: CASSLGYTGSYNEQFF. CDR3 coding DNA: TGTGCCAGCAGTTTAGGTTACACAGGCTCCTACAATGAGCAGTTCTTC.

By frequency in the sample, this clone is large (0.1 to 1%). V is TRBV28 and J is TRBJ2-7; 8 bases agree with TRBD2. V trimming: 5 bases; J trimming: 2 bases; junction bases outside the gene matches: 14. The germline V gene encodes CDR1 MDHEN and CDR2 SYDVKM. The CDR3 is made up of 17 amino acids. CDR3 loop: CASSLRREGLGAYEQYF. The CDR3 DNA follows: TGTGCCAGCAGTCTCAGAAGGGAGGGACTAGGGGCCTACGAGCAGTACTTC. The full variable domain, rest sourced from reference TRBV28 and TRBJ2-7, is DVKVTQSSRYLVKRTGEKVFLECVQDMDHENMFWYRQDPGLGLRLIYFSYDVKMKEKGDIPEGYSVSREKKERFSLILESASTNQTSMYLCASSLRREGLGAYEQYFGPGTRLTVT.

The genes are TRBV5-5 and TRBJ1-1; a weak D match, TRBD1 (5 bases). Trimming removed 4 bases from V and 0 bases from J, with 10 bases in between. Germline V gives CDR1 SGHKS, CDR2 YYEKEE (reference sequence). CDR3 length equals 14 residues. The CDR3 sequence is CASSVDSMNTEAFF. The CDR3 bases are TGTGCCAGCAGCGTAGACAGTATGAACACTGAAGCTTTCTTT.

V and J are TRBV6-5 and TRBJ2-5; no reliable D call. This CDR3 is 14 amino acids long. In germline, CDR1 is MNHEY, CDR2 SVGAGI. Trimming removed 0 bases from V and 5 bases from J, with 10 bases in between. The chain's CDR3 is CASSYSLDPETQYF. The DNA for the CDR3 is TGTGCCAGCAGTTACTCGTTAGATCCGGAGACCCAGTACTTC.